This T cell receptor beta chain originates from a study of PD-1 blockade in classical Hodgkin lymphoma. Findings of the study overall: Newly diagnosed patients had diversity similar to the baseline diversity of complete responders. TCR diversity rose significantly by C4D1 in CD4+ but not CD8+ cells. Although disease activity or prior therapy may be involved, causes of the repertoire differences remain undefined.

Brentuximab vedotin exposure varied among the patients, all of whom had relapsed after autologous stem cell transplantation. Reported best responses ranged across complete response, partial response or progressive disease. Regarding this clone: The antigen is not known.

Some clones are missing from TCRdb's copy, which holds only in-frame ones; the method was immunoSEQ multiplex PCR. The sample comprises about 41,000 clones, approximately 86% of which are singletons, and about 6% rests with the top ten. The TCR was taken from a human donor with classical Hodgkin lymphoma. The starting material was peripheral blood mononuclear cells (PBMCs), obtained before the second cycle of nivolumab.

The DNA for the CDR3 is TGTGCCAGCAGTCCCGGTGGATTTAATTCACCCCTCCACTTT. This encodes CASSPGGFNSPLHF. The chain is built from TRBV27 and TRBJ1-6; D is undetermined. The CDR3 loop spans 14 amino acids. Germline V gene sequence: CDR1 MNHEY, CDR2 SMNVEV (reference sequence). V lost 5 bases, J lost 6 bases, and 11 bases lay in between.